This entry lists 20 T cell receptor beta chains sequenced from one sample in a study of shared clonotypes between healthy human individuals. The protocol was immunoSEQ multiplex PCR, while the TCRdb copy is restricted to in-frame clones and leaves out a portion. The sample carries under 1,100,000 clones, approximately 76% recorded once. The specimen was memory CD4+ T cells sorted from blood. Subset in this sample: CD45RA-negative fraction. The receptors derive from a young man in good health.

CDR3 protein: CSVGGGAAYGYTF. The CDR3 nucleotides read TGCAGCGTTGGGGGTGGTGCCGCCTACGGCTACACCTTC. The V gene is TRBV29-1, the J gene TRBJ1-2, with no clear D. The CDR3 runs 13 residues. Trimming left V 4 bases short and J 8 bases short, with 17 bases between. Germline CDR1 reads SQVTM; CDR2 reads ANQGSEA.

This sequence joins TRBV6-5 and TRBJ2-7; either TRBD1 or TRBD2 may supply D (5 bases each). The ends were cut back, 6 bases at V and 0 bases at J, with 15 bases in the middle. The germline CDR1 and CDR2 sequences are MNHEY and SVGAGI. This CDR3 spans 15 amino acids. The CDR3 spells CASSQGPDPSYEQYF. The CDR3 bases are TGTGCCAGCAGCCAGGGACCGGACCCCTCCTACGAGCAGTACTTC.

This chain connects TRBV7-9 to TRBJ1-1; no clear D gene. Germline V CDR1 and CDR2: SEHNR, FQNEAQ (reference sequence). There are 14 residues in the CDR3. V dropped 5 bases and J dropped 4 bases, with 14 bases sitting between them. CDR3 nucleotides: TGTGCCAGCAGCGTCAGTGAGTGGAGCACTGAAGCTTTCTTT. Its translation is CASSVSEWSTEAFF.

This sequence joins TRBV10-1 and TRBJ2-1; the match to TRBD2 covers 9 bases. Germline trimming cut 3 bases from V and 5 bases from J; bases unmatched to any gene: 5. The germline gives CDR1 WNHNN, CDR2 SYGVQD (reference sequence). The CDR3 loop spans 15 amino acids. Here the CDR3 DNA reads TGCGCCAGCAGTGATTTAGCGGGAGTGGACAATGAGCAGTTCTTC. Residues: CASSDLAGVDNEQFF.

V is TRBV29-1 and J is TRBJ1-1, with TRBD1 matching 8 bases. The CDR3 runs 15 residues. J was trimmed by 2 bases and V by 6 bases; bases with no gene match: 11. Germline loops: CDR1 SQVTM, CDR2 ANQGSEA. Here the CDR3 reads CSVAYPGQGNTEAFF. DNA of the CDR3: TGCAGCGTAGCCTACCCCGGACAGGGTAACACTGAAGCTTTCTTT.

The chain employs TRBV6-1 and TRBJ1-3, with a tentative D call TRBD1 (5 bases). V gave up 7 bases and J gave up 2 bases, with 9 bases separating them. CDR1 is MNHNS and CDR2 is SASEGT in the germline V gene. The CDR3 runs to 13 residues. CDR3 residues: CASKGSPGNTIYF. The DNA of the CDR3 is TGTGCCAGCAAGGGGAGTCCTGGAAACACCATATATTTT.

This chain uses TRBV10-3 with TRBJ1-2, with unresolved D. This CDR3 is 12 amino acids long. V lost 10 bases, J lost 4 bases, and 13 bases lay in between. Looked up from germline, CDR1 is ENHRY and CDR2 is SYGVKD. The CDR3 region has the DNA TGTGCCACCCAAGATGGAGCCTATGGCTACACCTTC. Residues: CATQDGAYGYTF.

With respect to this clone: Other DNA variants within this sample encode the same CDR3. The chain recombines TRBV4-1 with TRBJ2-7; 15 nucleotides match TRBD2. Germline CDR1 reads MGHRA; CDR2 reads YSYEKL. Trimming at V came to 3 bases and at J to 2 bases, leaving 2 bases not matched to a gene. This CDR3 spans 16 amino acids. CDR3 in amino acids: CASSQGLAGGTYEQYF. The CDR3 region has the DNA TGCGCCAGCAGCCAGGGACTAGCGGGGGGTACCTACGAGCAGTACTTC.

This clone was observed once. The chain links TRBV19 to TRBJ1-2; D ambiguous. Germline V gives CDR1 LNHDA, CDR2 SQIVND (reference sequence). Trimming took 1 base from V and 8 from J, leaving 11 bases between them. The CDR3 spans 13 residues. CDR3: CASSIGQSFGYTF. DNA for the CDR3: TGTGCCAGTAGTATAGGGCAGTCCTTCGGCTACACCTTC.

The chain couples TRBV5-6 to TRBJ1-2; D is unresolved. The ends were cut back, 0 bases at V and 2 bases at J, with 11 bases in the middle. This CDR3 spans 15 amino acids. Germline loops: CDR1 SGHDT, CDR2 YYEEEE. The CDR3 nucleotides read TGTGCCAGCAGCTTGGCCGGAGGAGAGAACTATGGCTACACCTTC. Amino acids: CASSLAGGENYGYTF.

The chain recombines TRBV7-3 with TRBJ2-1; D is unclear. CDR1 is SGHTA and CDR2 is FQGTGA in the germline V gene. Between the trimmed V and J ends, which lost 2 bases and 0 bases, there was a span of 8 bases. The CDR3 totals 15 residues. The CDR3 DNA reads TGTGCCAGCAGCTTATCCTGGGGCTCCTACAATGAGCAGTTCTTC. Its protein product is CASSLSWGSYNEQFF.

V is TRBV5-1 and J is TRBJ2-5, with 13 positions matching TRBD2. The CDR3 has 17 residues. Germline assignment: CDR1 SGHRS and CDR2 YFSETQ. Trimming at V came to 0 bases and at J to 2 bases, leaving 4 bases not matched to a gene. For the CDR3, the DNA is TGCGCCAGCAGCTTGGGACTAGCGGGGGGAAGGCAAGAGACCCAGTACTTC. This sequence encodes CASSLGLAGGRQETQYF.

This clone showed up just a few times. V usage is TRBV9 and J usage is TRBJ1-4, with 9 bases matching TRBD1. From germline, CDR1 is SGDLS and CDR2 YYNGEE. Trimming cost V 3 bases and J 5 bases; bases outside gene matches: 5. The length of the CDR3 is 15 residues. This chain's CDR3 is CASSGSGTGNEKLFF. Written as DNA, the CDR3 is TGTGCCAGCAGCGGATCCGGGACAGGGAATGAAAAACTGTTTTTT.

This chain joins TRBV21-1 and TRBJ2-7; the listed D gene, TRBD1, was not tested against the DNA. TRBV21-1 is classified as a pseudogene. The CDR3 runs to 21 residues. This chain's CDR3 is CASSKVPQATGGHRHSYEQYF. DNA of the CDR3: TGTGCCAGCAGCAAAGTTCCGCAGGCGACAGGGGGACACCGCCATTCCTACGAGCAGTACTTC.

This chain links TRBV18 with TRBJ1-3, with D hard to call. The CDR3 is made up of 15 amino acids. V was shortened by 3 bases and J by 3 bases, with 12 bases between the two germline ends. The germline CDR1 and CDR2 sequences are KGHSH and LQKENI. The chain's CDR3 is CASSPERVFGNTIYF. DNA of the CDR3: TGTGCCAGCTCACCGGAAAGGGTTTTTGGAAACACCATATATTTT.

For this clone: Within the sample, other DNA sequences also encode this same CDR3. The CDR3, as DNA: TGCGCCAGCAGCTTGGAGGGGGGCGGTCAGCCCCAGCATTTT. This encodes CASSLEGGGQPQHF. The V gene is TRBV5-1, the J gene TRBJ1-5; weak D call: TRBD1 (6 bases). The CDR3 has 14 residues. The germline V gene has CDR1 SGHRS and CDR2 YFSETQ. V lost 0 bases and J 6 bases, leaving 10 bases between the germline ends.

This clone was seen a handful of times. This specimen includes other DNA sequences encoding the same CDR3. V and J are TRBV29-1 and TRBJ1-1; D gene unclear. The CDR3 is 10 amino acids. The V end was cut by 5 bases, the J end by 3 bases, with 4 bases between. Germline CDR1 is SQVTM and CDR2 is ANQGSEA. CDR3 protein: CSVRDTEAFF. For the CDR3, the DNA is TGCAGCGTTAGGGACACTGAAGCTTTCTTT. The full variable domain, in which reference TRBV29-1 and TRBJ1-1 provide the parts outside the CDR3, is SAVISQKPSRDICQRGTSLTIQCQVDSQVTMMFWYRQQPGQSLTLIATANQGSEATYESGFVIDKFPISRPNLTFSTLTVSNMSPEDSSIYLCSVRDTEAFFGQGTRLTVV.

The chain has TRBV5-1 and TRBJ1-2, with TRBD1 as a possible D gene (5 bases). Germline V lookup: CDR1 SGHRS, CDR2 YFSETQ. The CDR3 loop spans 15 amino acids. V lost 5 bases and J lost 3, with 17 bases in between. The CDR3 loop is CASSAGDATDYGYTF. The DNA of the CDR3 is TGCGCCAGCAGTGCGGGGGACGCTACCGACTATGGCTACACCTTC.

V gene TRBV7-6 combines with J gene TRBJ2-7, with D perhaps matching TRBD2 (5 bases). Trimming removed 1 base from V and 3 bases from J, with 10 bases in between. CDR1 and CDR2 (germline): SGHVS, FNYEAQ. CDR3 size: 14 residues. The CDR3 reads CASSLEFSDYEQYF. CDR3 sequence (DNA): TGTGCCAGCAGCTTAGAATTTAGCGACTACGAGCAGTACTTC.

This clone appeared once. The J gene is TRBJ2-5, the V gene TRBV10-2; D not resolved. CDR3 length: 13 residues. Germline V lookup: CDR1 WSHSY, CDR2 SAAADI. Trimming removed 5 bases at V and 1 base at J, with 8 bases between. The CDR3 reads CASSIQVQETQYF. The CDR3 DNA is TGCGCCAGCAGTATCCAGGTCCAAGAGACCCAGTACTTC.